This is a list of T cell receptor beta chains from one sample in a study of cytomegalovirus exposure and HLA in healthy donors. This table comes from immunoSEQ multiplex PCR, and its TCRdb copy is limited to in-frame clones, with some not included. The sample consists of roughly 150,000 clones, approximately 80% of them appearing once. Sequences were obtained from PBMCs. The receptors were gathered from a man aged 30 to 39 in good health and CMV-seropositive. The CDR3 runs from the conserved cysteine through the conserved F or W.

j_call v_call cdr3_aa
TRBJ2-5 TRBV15 CATSRGASGTQYF
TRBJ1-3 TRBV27 CASSPFRQAGNTIYF
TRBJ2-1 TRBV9 CASSVRTGDYNEQFF
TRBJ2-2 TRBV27 CASGQAPGELFF
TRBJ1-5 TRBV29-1 CSVGAGSNQPQHF
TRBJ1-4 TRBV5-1 CASSLDGELGEKLFF
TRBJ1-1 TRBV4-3 CASSLSRTGRAEAFF
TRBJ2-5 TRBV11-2 CASSRGRETQYF
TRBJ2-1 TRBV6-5 CASSPLPYNEQFF
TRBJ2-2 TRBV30 CAWRNSGGTGELFF
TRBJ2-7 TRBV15 CATSMGPAMAYEQYF
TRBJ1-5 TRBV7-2 CASSTQGGQPQHF
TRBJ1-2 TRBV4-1 CASSQSPSGGADYTF
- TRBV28 CASSTIRVDEQYF
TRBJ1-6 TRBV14 CASSQEIGRGNSPLHF
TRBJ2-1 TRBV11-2 CASSLDFAVVEQFF
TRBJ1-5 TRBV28 CASSLVDRDYQPQHF
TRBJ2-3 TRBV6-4 CASSDGGIDTDTQYF
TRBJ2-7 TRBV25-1 CASSLRDEQYF
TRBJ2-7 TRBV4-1 CASSPRQGPYEQYF
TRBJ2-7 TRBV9 CASSVGDEGAYEQYF
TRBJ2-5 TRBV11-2 CASSSLLGGETQYF
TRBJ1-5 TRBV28 CATQRLGNQPQHF
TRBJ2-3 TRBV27 CASSSLAGGDTQYF
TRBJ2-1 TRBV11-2 CASIGQGPDNEQFF
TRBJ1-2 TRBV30 CAWSVRPERTF
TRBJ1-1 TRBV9 CASSLIQNTEAFF
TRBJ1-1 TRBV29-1 CSVVQVNTEAFF
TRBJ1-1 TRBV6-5 CASSFPSTGTEAFF
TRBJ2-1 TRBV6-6 CASSYAAAAGNEQFF
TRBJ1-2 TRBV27 CASSFGNLMDSYTF
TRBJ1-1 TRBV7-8 CASSLAQGFTEAFF
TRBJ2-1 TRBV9 CASSTQTDPNEQFF
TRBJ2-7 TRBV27 CASSHNPSSYEQYF
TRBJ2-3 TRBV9 CASSRQGAHSDTQYF
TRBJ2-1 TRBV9 CASSVVSGSGIEEQFF
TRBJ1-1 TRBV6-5 CASSYRPGTGRTEAFF
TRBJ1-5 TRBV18 CASSPSGLTNQPQHF
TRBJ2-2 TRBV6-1 CASTVLSGATGELFF
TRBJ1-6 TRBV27 CASSFPGTDSPLHF
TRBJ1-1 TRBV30 CAWDRVNTEAFF
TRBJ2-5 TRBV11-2 CASSPNRATETQYF